One and the same sample provided the 9 T cell receptor beta chains below, sequenced in a study of cytomegalovirus exposure and HLA in healthy donors. The PCR had 60 Vbeta and 13 Jbeta primers. Data came from immunoSEQ multiplex PCR; TCRdb stores just in-frame clones and leaves some out. The table has some 180,000 clones, about four fifths seen once. The sample comprised PBMCs. These TCRs come from a woman aged 30 to 39 in good health and CMV-seronegative.

The V gene is TRBV19, the J gene TRBJ1-2, with 8 bases matching TRBD1. V lost 3 bases to trimming and J lost 7 bases; unmatched junction nucleotides: 7. This CDR3 comprises 14 residues. Germline CDR1 reads LNHDA; CDR2 reads SQIVND (reference sequence). The CDR3 is CASSMAGQGSGYTF. CDR3 DNA: TGTGCCAGTAGTATGGCTGGACAGGGAAGTGGCTACACCTTC.

This clone has only a few counts. V is TRBV6-5 and J is TRBJ1-5, with D unresolved. V dropped 2 bases and J dropped 1 base, with 3 bases sitting between them. Germline loops: CDR1 MNHEY, CDR2 SVGAGI. The CDR3 runs 13 residues. The CDR3, as DNA: TGTGCCAGCAGTTACAGCAGCAATCAGCCCCAGCATTTT. As protein: CASSYSSNQPQHF.

The chain employs TRBV5-1 and TRBJ1-3, with D hard to call. Germline V gene sequence: CDR1 SGHRS, CDR2 YFSETQ. The CDR3 extends over 13 amino acids. Trimming removed 4 bases from V and 1 base from J, with 6 bases in between. In DNA form, the CDR3 reads TGCGCCAGCAGCCCAGGATCTGGAAACACCATATATTTT. Residues: CASSPGSGNTIYF.

J is TRBJ1-5 and V is TRBV19; D call uncertain. In germline, CDR1 is LNHDA, CDR2 SQIVND (reference sequence). V gave up 5 bases and J gave up 3 bases, with 8 bases separating them. CDR3 length: 13 residues. For the CDR3, the DNA is TGTGCCAGTAGTCGGTGGGCCAATCAGCCCCAGCATTTT. Protein: CASSRWANQPQHF.

The genes are TRBV5-1 and TRBJ2-3; TRBD2 agrees at 13 bases. Trimming cost V 0 bases and J 6 bases; bases outside gene matches: 4. Per germline, CDR1 SGHRS and CDR2 YFSETQ. The CDR3 consists of 16 residues. The CDR3 region is CASSLGTSGGVDTQYF. The CDR3 nucleotides read TGCGCCAGCAGCTTGGGGACTAGCGGGGGAGTGGATACGCAGTATTTT.

This clone turned up a few times. The rearrangement joins TRBV5-6 to TRBJ2-3; 7 nucleotides agree with TRBD2. Germline V gives CDR1 SGHDT, CDR2 YYEEEE. This CDR3 spans 17 amino acids. Losses at the gene ends were 4 bases for V and 2 bases for J; bases not matched to a gene: 13. The DNA for the CDR3 is TGTGCCAGCAGCCTCACGGGCAGCGGGGCGAACACAGATACGCAGTATTTT. Translating it yields CASSLTGSGANTDTQYF.

The rearrangement uses TRBV7-8 and TRBJ2-1, with 14 bases that match TRBD2. The V segment lost 5 bases and the J segment 16 bases; nucleotides outside the gene matches: 16. CDR1 and CDR2 (germline): SGHVS, FQNEAQ. The CDR3 consists of 16 residues. CDR3 in amino acids: CASSAEPGLAGASRFF. The CDR3 DNA sequence: TGTGCCAGCAGCGCGGAGCCGGGACTAGCGGGGGCCTCTAGATTCTTC.

The genes are TRBV10-2 and TRBJ2-1; D is possibly TRBD1 (5 bases). Germline CDR1 WSHSY, CDR2 SAAADI. The CDR3 has 15 amino acids. V lost 0 bases and J lost 1, with 7 bases in between. In DNA, the CDR3 is TGCGCCAGCAGTGAGTCGAGACAGTCCTACAATGAGCAGTTCTTC. Amino acids: CASSESRQSYNEQFF.

The chain has TRBV27 and TRBJ2-1; D possibly corresponds to TRBD2 (5 bases). Germline assignment: CDR1 MNHEY and CDR2 SMNVEV (reference sequence). This CDR3 comprises 18 residues. The V end lost 3 bases, the J end lost 0 bases, and 18 bases lay between the germline ends. Written as DNA, the CDR3 is TGTGCCAGCAGTTTCCAGGTCCTATCGGGGAGCTCCTACAATGAGCAGTTCTTC. This gives the protein CASSFQVLSGSSYNEQFF.